One sample yielded the 10 T cell receptor beta chains listed below, sequenced in a study of blood T cells in healthy people across ages. Then a second PCR, running about 6 to 12 cycles, was carried out with a sample-barcoded 5' primer and a J-beta primer mix. TCRdb independently ran MiXCR on the 5' RACE reads; one entry per CDR3 protein. The sample lists over 750,000 distinct CDR3 sequences, 20% to 30% occurring once. These data were likewise used in another study, on T cells of mothers and their children.

The sequencing sample was made of blood. Receptors were obtained from a boy aged 10-17 years in good health.

J is TRBJ2-7 and V is TRBV25-1; D gene unclear. The CDR3 is made up of 14 amino acids. Germline assignment: CDR1 MGHDK and CDR2 SYGVNS. Trimming removed 3 bases from V and 3 bases from J, with 12 bases in between. The CDR3 is CASSDWQKDYEQYF. The CDR3 nucleotides are TGTGCCAGCAGTGATTGGCAAAAAGACTACGAGCAGTACTTC.

The CDR3, as DNA: TGCAGTGCTACTAGCGGGGGCCCTAACAATGAGCAGTTCTTC. Residues: CSATSGGPNNEQFF. The chain couples TRBV20-1 to TRBJ2-1, with 10 bases that match TRBD2. The ends lost 4 bases at V and 5 bases at J; junction bases unmatched: 5. CDR3 length equals 14 residues. Germline-derived CDR1 and CDR2 are DFQATT and SNEGSKA (reference sequence).

The J gene is TRBJ1-2, the V gene TRBV7-2; TRBD1 is a possible D gene (6 bases). Per germline, CDR1 SGHTA and CDR2 FQGNSA. Trimming removed 1 base at V and 6 bases at J, with 18 bases between. CDR3 length: 16 residues. The CDR3 nucleotides read TGTGCCAGCAGCTTAGTTGGGGGCGCAGGGAACAATGGCTACACCTTC. Encoded protein: CASSLVGGAGNNGYTF.

The rearrangement uses TRBV2 and TRBJ2-3; TRBD2 agrees at 11 bases. This CDR3 comprises 19 residues. CDR1 and CDR2 from the germline V gene are SNHLY and FYNNEI. With V trimmed by 0 bases and J by 0 bases, 8 bases remained unmatched. CDR3 sequence: CASSEASTSGSPSTDTQYF. CDR3 DNA sequence: TGTGCCAGCAGTGAAGCGTCCACTAGCGGGAGCCCTAGCACAGATACGCAGTATTTT.

This chain uses TRBV25-1 with TRBJ2-7; 10 bases map to TRBD1. Germline loops: CDR1 MGHDK, CDR2 SYGVNS. V lost 4 bases, J lost 4 bases, and 10 bases stayed unmatched. This CDR3 contains 16 residues. The CDR3 loop is CASSAQPGQGSYEQYF. CDR3 DNA sequence: TGTGCCAGCAGTGCCCAACCGGGACAGGGGAGTTACGAGCAGTACTTC.

This chain connects TRBV10-3 to TRBJ2-5; the D is unclear. The J call may be mistaken, given a closer DNA end match to TRBJ2-1. CDR3 length equals 13 residues. Germline V lookup: CDR1 ENHRY, CDR2 SYGVKD. The CDR3 sequence is CAISSTVGDEQFF. The CDR3 coding sequence is TGTGCCATCAGTTCTACAGTGGGCGATGAGCAGTTCTTC.

V is TRBV12-5 and J is TRBJ2-5; D not resolved. The end of the DNA is better explained by TRBJ2-1, so the J call may be wrong. The CDR3 contains 13 residues. Looked up from germline, CDR1 is LGHNT and CDR2 is FRNRAP. Here the CDR3 DNA reads TGTGCTAGTGGTTTGGTAGGAATCAATGAGCAGTTCTTC. Its translation: CASGLVGINEQFF.

The genes are TRBV12-3 or TRBV12-4 and TRBJ1-1; no clear D. The CDR3 extends over 11 amino acids. Trimming removed 6 bases from V and 7 bases from J, with 9 bases in between. This CDR3 is CASSGRGEAFF. For the CDR3, the DNA is TGTGCCAGCAGCGGACGGGGTGAAGCTTTCTTT.

A few counts support this clonotype. This chain connects TRBV6-6 to TRBJ1-1, with a tentative D call TRBD1 (6 bases). The CDR3 covers 14 residues. V was shortened by 5 bases and J by 3 bases, with 13 bases between the two germline ends. The germline V gene has CDR1 MNHNY and CDR2 SVGAGI (reference sequence). DNA of the CDR3: TGTGCCAGCAGTGCCAGGGGTTCGGACACTGAAGCTTTCTTT. This gives the protein CASSARGSDTEAFF.

This rearrangement joins TRBV15 to TRBJ2-5; maybe TRBD2 (6 bases). The J call could be wrong; TRBJ2-7 is a better fit for the DNA end. The CDR3 totals 14 residues. Looked up from germline, CDR1 is LNHNV and CDR2 is YYDKDF (reference sequence). In nucleotides, the CDR3 is TGTGCCACCAGCAGAGATCTGGAGGGCTACGAGCAGTACTTC. Translating it yields CATSRDLEGYEQYF.